This is a list of T cell receptor beta chains from one sample in a study of shared clonotypes between healthy human individuals. Generated by immunoSEQ multiplex PCR, the TCRdb table keeps only in-frame clones and is missing some. Of under 2,000,000 clones listed, about 95% are singletons. Sequences were obtained from naive CD8+ T cells sorted from blood. The source is a man aged 18 to 35 in good health. CDR3s include the opening cysteine and the closing phenylalanine or tryptophan. The D gene is left open where the match is weak. The size of a clone is reported for some rows only, either as once, few or many, or as a class for expanded clones.

j_call v_call clone_size d_call cdr3_aa cdr3_nt
TRBJ2-7 TRBV4-3 . TRBD2 CASSQEAPVTGLVYEQYF TGCGCCAGCAGCCAAGAAGCCCCCGTAACGGGACTAGTCTACGAGCAGTACTTC
TRBJ2-7 TRBV28 . . CASSLSDKSYEQYF TGTGCCAGCAGTTTATCAGACAAATCCTACGAGCAGTACTTC
TRBJ2-7 TRBV14 . TRBD1 CASSPLGQATYEQYF TGTGCCAGCAGCCCCTTAGGACAGGCGACCTACGAGCAGTACTTC
TRBJ1-2 TRBV4-1 . . CASSHPGRLSTGYTF TGCGCCAGCAGCCACCCGGGACGGCTCTCCACTGGCTACACCTTC
TRBJ2-1 TRBV7-8 . . CASSLIEGEEFNEQFF TGTGCCAGCAGCTTAATCGAAGGGGAGGAGTTCAATGAGCAGTTCTTC
TRBJ1-2 TRBV6-5 once . CASSYSVDLNYGYTF TGTGCCAGCAGTTACTCCGTGGACCTTAACTATGGCTACACCTTC
TRBJ1-6 TRBV6-4 . . CASSERALGSPLHF TGTGCCAGCAGTGAAAGGGCGTTAGGTTCACCCCTCCACTTT
TRBJ1-1 TRBV6-1 . . CASSPSLNTEAFF TGTGCCAGCAGTCCCTCCTTGAACACTGAAGCTTTCTTT
TRBJ1-5 TRBV4-1 . TRBD1 CASSQGRGTGAGQPQHF TGCGCCAGCAGCCAAGGAAGGGGGACAGGGGCTGGGCAGCCCCAGCATTTT
TRBJ1-5 TRBV28 . . CASNPGLSNQPQHF TGTGCCAGCAACCCGGGACTCAGCAATCAGCCCCAGCATTTT
TRBJ2-5 TRBV4-1 . TRBD2 CASSQVALAGFVETQYF TGCGCCAGCAGCCAAGTGGCACTAGCGGGATTCGTTGAGACCCAGTACTTC
TRBJ2-1 TRBV9 . TRBD2 CASRPGAGVYNEQFF TGTGCCAGCAGACCAGGAGCGGGGGTCTACAATGAGCAGTTCTTC
TRBJ2-5 TRBV7-9 once . CASSQAQGGLQTQYF TGTGCCAGCAGCCAAGCCCAGGGGGGTCTGCAGACCCAGTACTTC
TRBJ1-2 TRBV9 few . CASSAGHYDGYTF TGTGCCAGCAGCGCAGGACATTACGATGGCTACACCTTC
TRBJ1-4 TRBV4-2 once TRBD1 CASADRGWEKLFF TGTGCCAGTGCGGACAGGGGTTGGGAAAAACTGTTTTTT
TRBJ1-1 TRBV4-1 . . CASSEQEATEAFF TGCGCCAGCAGTGAACAGGAGGCGACTGAAGCTTTCTTT
TRBJ1-2 TRBV11-2 . . CASSFLQTYGYTF TGTGCCAGCAGCTTTTTACAGACCTATGGCTACACCTTC
TRBJ1-4 TRBV5-1 . . CASSQSITNEKLFF TGCGCCAGCAGCCAGTCCATAACTAATGAAAAACTGTTTTTT
TRBJ1-4 TRBV27 . TRBD1 CASSKTGGVYEKLFF TGTGCCAGCAGCAAGACAGGGGGCGTATATGAAAAACTGTTTTTT
TRBJ2-1 TRBV4-1 . . CASSLDNEQFF TGCGCCAGCAGCCTGGACAATGAGCAGTTCTTC
TRBJ2-2 TRBV7-2 . . CASSLDGGPNTGELFF TGTGCCAGCAGCTTAGATGGCGGCCCGAACACCGGGGAGCTGTTTTTT
TRBJ2-7 TRBV2 . TRBD2 CASSEIRAGSSYEQYF TGTGCCAGCAGTGAAATAAGAGCGGGGAGCTCCTACGAGCAGTACTTC
TRBJ2-1 TRBV4-3 . . CASSQDARGYEQFF TGCGCCAGCAGCCAAGATGCCAGGGGTTATGAGCAGTTCTTC
TRBJ2-7 TRBV13 . TRBD2 CASSASPGLADPYEQYF TGTGCCAGCAGCGCGTCACCGGGACTAGCGGATCCCTACGAGCAGTACTTC
TRBJ2-1 TRBV4-1 . . CASSLQPPVDSEQFF TGCGCCAGCAGCCTCCAGCCCCCCGTGGATAGTGAGCAGTTCTTC
TRBJ2-5 TRBV1 once . CTSSLPRRETQYF TGCACCAGCAGCCTCCCCCGGCGGGAGACCCAGTACTTC
TRBJ1-1 TRBV10-2 . . CASGGFTEAFF TGCGCCAGCGGTGGTTTCACTGAAGCTTTCTTT
TRBJ2-7 TRBV6-6 once . CASSPGVTYEQYF TGTGCCAGCAGCCCGGGTGTCACCTACGAGCAGTACTTC
TRBJ2-7 TRBV25-1 . TRBD2 CASSEGRGQYF TGTGCCAGCAGTGAAGGGAGGGGGCAGTACTTC
TRBJ2-7 TRBV5-1 . TRBD1 CASSFDRDYEQYF TGCGCCAGCAGCTTCGACAGGGACTACGAGCAGTACTTC
TRBJ1-1 TRBV2 . TRBD1 CASSETRTGMNTEAFF TGTGCCAGCAGTGAAACCAGGACAGGAATGAACACTGAAGCTTTCTTT
TRBJ2-2 TRBV5-5 . . CASSPWGGELFF TGTGCCAGCAGCCCCTGGGGCGGGGAGCTGTTTTTT
TRBJ1-3 TRBV6-5 . . CASSPTGHSGNTIYF TGTGCCAGCAGTCCAACAGGTCACTCTGGAAACACCATATATTTT
TRBJ1-4 TRBV9 . . CASSLGATNEKLFF TGTGCCAGCAGCTTGGGGGCAACTAATGAAAAACTGTTTTTT
TRBJ1-2 TRBV4-1 . . CASSQEDLLGGRGYTF TGCGCCAGCAGCCAAGAGGACCTCCTTGGAGGAAGGGGCTACACCTTC
TRBJ1-1 TRBV29-1 . TRBD1 CSVDDRGAAGTEAFF TGCAGCGTTGATGACAGGGGGGCGGCGGGCACTGAAGCTTTCTTT
TRBJ2-7 TRBV29-1 . TRBD1 CSVLGQGTVFTYEQYF TGCAGCGTGTTGGGACAGGGGACTGTATTTACCTACGAGCAGTACTTC
TRBJ2-5 TRBV27 . . CASSPGGSRETQYF TGTGCCAGCAGCCCTGGGGGAAGTAGAGAGACCCAGTACTTC
TRBJ2-5 TRBV2 . TRBD2 CASDTSGQETQYF TGTGCCAGCGACACTAGCGGACAAGAGACCCAGTACTTC
TRBJ2-3 TRBV27 . . CASSPSSGEFTDTQYF TGTGCCAGCAGTCCCTCTTCGGGGGAATTCACAGATACGCAGTATTTT
TRBJ2-3 TRBV5-1 once . CASSSAQGTDTQYF TGCGCCAGCAGCTCCGCTCAGGGGACAGATACGCAGTATTTT
TRBJ2-7 TRBV9 once . CASSVGGSTYEQYF TGTGCCAGCAGCGTAGGAGGGAGTACGTACGAGCAGTACTTC
TRBJ1-3 TRBV7-2 . . CASSLEAFSGNTIYF TGTGCCAGCAGCTTAGAAGCCTTCTCTGGAAACACCATATATTTT
TRBJ2-7 TRBV7-3 . . CASSLIFGHDPYEQYF TGTGCCAGCAGCTTAATCTTTGGACACGATCCTTACGAGCAGTACTTC
TRBJ2-7 TRBV2 . . CASSAPGRVDEQYF TGTGCCAGCAGCGCCCCGGGCAGGGTGGACGAGCAGTACTTC
TRBJ2-7 TRBV2 . TRBD2 CASRGGSYEQYF TGTGCCAGCAGGGGGGGGTCCTACGAGCAGTACTTC
TRBJ1-2 TRBV5-1 . . CASSRRDGHGYTF TGCGCCAGCAGCCGAAGGGACGGACATGGCTACACCTTC
TRBJ1-2 TRBV6-6 . . CASRLGGYGYTF TGTGCCAGCAGACTGGGCGGCTATGGCTACACCTTC